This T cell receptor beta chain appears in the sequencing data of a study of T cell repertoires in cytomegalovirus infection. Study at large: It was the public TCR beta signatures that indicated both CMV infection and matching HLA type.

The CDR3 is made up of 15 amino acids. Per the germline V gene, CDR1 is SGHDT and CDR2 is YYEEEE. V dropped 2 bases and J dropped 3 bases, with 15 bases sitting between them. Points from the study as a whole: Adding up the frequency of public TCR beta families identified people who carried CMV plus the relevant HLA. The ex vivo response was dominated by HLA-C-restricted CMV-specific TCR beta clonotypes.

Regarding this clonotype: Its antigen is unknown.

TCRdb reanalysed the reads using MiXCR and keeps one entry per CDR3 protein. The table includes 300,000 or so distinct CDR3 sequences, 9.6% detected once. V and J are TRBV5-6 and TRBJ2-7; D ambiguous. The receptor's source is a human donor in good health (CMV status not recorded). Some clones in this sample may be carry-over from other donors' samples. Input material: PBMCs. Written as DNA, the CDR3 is TGTGCCAGCAGCTTTGGTCTTGCGGCCAACTACGAGCAGTACTTC. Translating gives CASSFGLAANYEQYF.